These 28 T cell receptor beta chains came from one sample sequenced in a study of shared T cell receptors in the human thymus. Method: immunoSEQ multiplex PCR; TCRdb's copy keeps in-frame clones and lacks some. In the table there are hundreds of thousands of clones, more than 70% of which are singletons. The same data also went into a second study, on human thymus T cells.

The sample taken for sequencing was thymocytes. These receptors all come from a boy younger than two with a congenital heart defect.

This rearrangement joins TRBV9 to TRBJ2-1, with 7 nucleotides matching TRBD2. Germline V gene data show CDR1 as SGDLS and CDR2 as YYNGEE. This CDR3 spans 16 amino acids. V lost 0 bases to trimming and J lost 4 bases; unmatched junction nucleotides: 7. CDR3 bases: TGTGCCAGCAGCGTAGCACCCGCGGGAGTGTACAATGAGCAGTTCTTC. Amino acids: CASSVAPAGVYNEQFF.

This clone was seen once. The chain is built from TRBV29-1 and TRBJ2-3, with 7 bases aligning to TRBD1. The CDR3 has 16 amino acids. V shed 7 bases, J shed 2 bases, and the junction held 15 bases outside the gene matches. The V gene's germline CDR1 is SQVTM and CDR2 ANQGSEA. CDR3 sequence (DNA): TGCAGCGCTGTTCAGGGGGTTAACGAGATCACAGATACGCAGTATTTT. Translated: CSAVQGVNEITDTQYF.

The rearrangement links TRBV5-1 to TRBJ2-1, with TRBD2 as a possible D gene (6 bases). Trimming took 0 bases from V and 10 from J, leaving 8 bases between them. Looked up from germline, CDR1 is SGHRS and CDR2 is YFSETQ. The CDR3 sequence is 12 residues long. The CDR3 bases are TGCGCCAGCAGCTTGGGCGGGAAAGAGCAGTTCTTC. This encodes CASSLGGKEQFF.

The genes are TRBV13 and TRBJ1-6, with 9 bases matching TRBD1. This CDR3 is 16 amino acids long. Germline CDR1 reads PRHDT; CDR2 reads FYEKMQ (reference sequence). J lost 8 bases, V lost 5 bases, and 10 bases had no gene match. CDR3 bases: TGTGCCAGCAGCGGCCTACAGGGGGCGAGGGATTCACCCCTCCACTTT. Protein: CASSGLQGARDSPLHF.

CDR3 coding DNA: TGTGCCAGTACGCCGACAGGGCTGGCTGAAGCTTTCTTT. Translating it yields CASTPTGLAEAFF. This chain connects TRBV21-1 to TRBJ1-1; the table calls TRBD1, which could not be checked here. TRBV21-1 is termed a pseudogene. This CDR3 is built from 13 residues.

The chain recombines TRBV30 with TRBJ1-5; unclear D gene. CDR3 length: 15 amino acids. The V gene's germline CDR1 is GTSNPN and CDR2 SVGIG (reference sequence). V was trimmed by 5 bases and J by 1 base, leaving 15 bases between them. This chain's CDR3 is CAWVGSGGSNQPQHF. CDR3 nucleotides: TGTGCCTGGGTGGGTTCGGGAGGCAGCAATCAGCCCCAGCATTTT.

V and J are TRBV15 and TRBJ2-3, with D unclear. The germline V gene has CDR1 LNHNV and CDR2 YYDKDF (reference sequence). The CDR3 consists of 13 residues. Trimming removed 7 bases from V and 2 bases from J, with 10 bases in between. CDR3 DNA sequence: TGTGCCACCAAACTACTCTTCACAGATACGCAGTATTTT. Translated: CATKLLFTDTQYF.

J is TRBJ1-1 and V is TRBV6-4, with D uncertain. Germline CDR1 MRHNA, CDR2 SNTAGT. The V end was cut by 7 bases, the J end by 1 base, with 13 bases between. CDR3 size: 14 residues. Here the CDR3 reads CASKPEEENTEAFF. CDR3 bases: TGTGCCAGCAAACCCGAGGAAGAGAACACTGAAGCTTTCTTT.

V usage is TRBV6-5 and J usage is TRBJ1-1, with D perhaps matching TRBD1 (6 bases). The CDR3 extends over 15 amino acids. Trimming removed 6 bases from V and 2 bases from J, with 16 bases in between. CDR1 and CDR2 from the germline V gene are MNHEY and SVGAGI. The CDR3 region is CASRPRTERNTEAFF. The CDR3 DNA reads as TGTGCCAGCAGACCTCGGACAGAGAGAAACACTGAAGCTTTCTTT.

The chain has TRBV19 and TRBJ2-7; 8 bases are a match to TRBD2. This CDR3 comprises 14 residues. CDR1 and CDR2 (germline): LNHDA, SQIVND (reference sequence). The V and J ends lost 5 bases and 1 base, in that order; junction bases with no gene match: 4. CDR3 DNA sequence: TGTGCCAGTAGTCAACTAGCGGATTCCTACGAGCAGTACTTC. As protein: CASSQLADSYEQYF.

The rearrangement links TRBV5-4 to TRBJ2-6; D not resolved. The CDR3 length is 17 residues. CDR1 and CDR2 (germline): SGHNT, YYREEE (reference sequence). The V and J ends lost 0 bases and 0 bases respectively, with 10 bases between them. The CDR3 coding sequence is TGTGCCAGCAGCTTGGCGTACAGAGCCTCTGGGGCCAACGTCCTGACTTTC. This sequence encodes CASSLAYRASGANVLTF.

The chain is built from TRBV28 and TRBJ1-3; 8 nucleotides agree with TRBD1. The trim removed 3 bases at V and 6 bases at J, leaving 7 bases unmatched. The germline gives CDR1 MDHEN, CDR2 SYDVKM. The CDR3 is 15 amino acids. The CDR3: CASSFRQGSVNTIYF. CDR3 in DNA: TGTGCCAGCAGTTTCCGACAGGGGTCGGTAAACACCATATATTTT.

The count of this clone is one. V usage is TRBV11-2 and J usage is TRBJ2-3; D possibly corresponds to TRBD1 (5 bases). Trimming left V 4 bases short and J 2 bases short, with 19 bases between. This CDR3 is built from 17 residues. Germline V gives CDR1 SGHAT, CDR2 FQNNGV. CDR3 sequence: CASSCGRGAIHTDTQYF. In DNA form, the CDR3 reads TGTGCCAGCAGCTGCGGCCGTGGGGCGATTCACACAGATACGCAGTATTTT.

The chain carries TRBV30 and TRBJ1-4; 7 nucleotides line up with TRBD1. With 4 bases clipped from V and 5 bases from J, the junction kept 7 bases outside the gene matches. Germline V gives CDR1 GTSNPN, CDR2 SVGIG (reference sequence). The length of the CDR3 is 14 residues. CDR3 residues: CAWNQGVENEKLFF. CDR3 coding DNA: TGTGCCTGGAACCAGGGGGTGGAGAATGAAAAACTGTTTTTT.

This clone was observed a handful of times. This chain uses TRBV19 with TRBJ1-3; 7 bases line up with TRBD1. V was pared by 9 bases and J by 0 bases, with 8 bases of the junction left unmatched. The CDR3 runs to 15 residues. In germline, CDR1 is LNHDA, CDR2 SQIVND (reference sequence). DNA for the CDR3: TGTGCCAGCAAACCGGGACAGCTCTCTGGAAACACCATATATTTT. Amino acids: CASKPGQLSGNTIYF.

The genes are TRBV23-1 and TRBJ1-5; D may be TRBD1 (5 bases). TRBV23-1 is an ORF for which the function is uncertain. V lost 8 bases to trimming and J lost 7 bases, with 12 bases between them. This CDR3 region has 12 residues. The CDR3, as DNA: TGCGCCAGCCCCCAGCAGGGACAGCCCCAGCATTTT. This codes for CASPQQGQPQHF.

The chain links TRBV6-5 to TRBJ1-4, with unresolved D. Trimming shortened V by 0 bases and J by 4 bases, and 12 bases separated the two germline ends. The CDR3 is 16 amino acids. Germline V gene sequence: CDR1 MNHEY, CDR2 SVGAGI. CDR3 nucleotides: TGTGCCAGCAGTTACTCGTCCCGACACCTTAATGAAAAACTGTTTTTT. Encoded protein: CASSYSSRHLNEKLFF.

Concerning this clone itself: This specimen includes other DNA sequences encoding the same CDR3. CDR3 coding DNA: TGCGCCAGCAGCTTGGGACAGGATCCCTACGAGCAGTACTTC. Its protein product is CASSLGQDPYEQYF. The rearrangement joins TRBV5-1 to TRBJ2-7, with D perhaps TRBD1 (6 bases). From germline, CDR1 is SGHRS and CDR2 YFSETQ. This CDR3 is built from 14 residues. V lost 0 bases to trimming and J lost 2 bases, with 9 bases between them. The whole variable domain, remainder taken from reference TRBV5-1 and TRBJ2-7, is KAGVTQTPRYLIKTRGQQVTLSCSPISGHRSVSWYQQTPGQGLQFLFEYFSETQRNKGNFPGRFSGRQFSNSRSEMNVSTLELGDSALYLCASSLGQDPYEQYFGPGTRLTVT.

The V gene is TRBV21-1, the J gene TRBJ1-5; no check of the table's D call, TRBD1, against the DNA was made. TRBV21-1 is noted as a pseudogene. The CDR3 is 13 amino acids. The CDR3 loop reads CASSKGRDQPQHF. In nucleotides, the CDR3 is TGTGCCAGCAGCAAAGGCAGGGATCAGCCCCAGCATTTT.

This clone was found once. V and J are TRBV28 and TRBJ2-7; TRBD2 matches at 7 bases. J gave up 6 bases and V 4 bases, and 21 bases lay outside the gene matches. The CDR3 totals 18 residues. CDR1 is MDHEN and CDR2 is SYDVKM in the germline V gene. CDR3 amino acids: CASSSLETGEGLLREQYF. Written as DNA, the CDR3 is TGTGCCAGCAGTTCCCTCGAGACGGGGGAGGGATTATTGCGCGAGCAGTACTTC.

DNA for the CDR3: TGTGCCAGCAGTTGGAGGGGGCTGGGAACTGAAGCTTTCTTT. It codes for CASSWRGLGTEAFF. The chain joins TRBV6-5 to TRBJ1-1, with 7 bases that match TRBD1. The CDR3 consists of 14 residues. Germline CDR1 reads MNHEY; CDR2 reads SVGAGI. The J segment lost 5 bases and the V segment lost 4 bases, leaving 7 bases of the junction unmatched.

Points on this clone: The same CDR3 is also encoded by other DNA sequences in this sample. The gene calls are TRBV2 and TRBJ2-5; TRBD2 aligns across 8 bases. J lost 4 bases, V lost 6 bases, and 4 bases had no gene match. The CDR3 spans 13 residues. Germline V gene sequence: CDR1 SNHLY, CDR2 FYNNEI. The CDR3 here is CASSGGAGETQYF. DNA for the CDR3: TGTGCCAGCAGCGGGGGGGCCGGAGAGACCCAGTACTTC.

This rearrangement joins TRBV19 to TRBJ2-1, with 10 bases identical to TRBD2. Germline V lookup: CDR1 LNHDA, CDR2 SQIVND (reference sequence). After removal of 6 bases from V and 8 bases from J, the junction contained 13 bases not matched to a gene. There are 16 residues in the CDR3. This chain's CDR3 is CASSPPLAGVVYEQFF. In nucleotides, the CDR3 is TGTGCCAGTAGCCCCCCCCTAGCGGGAGTCGTCTATGAGCAGTTCTTC.

The genes are TRBV13 and TRBJ2-7; TRBD2 aligns across 10 bases. The trim removed 2 bases at V and 4 bases at J, leaving 8 bases unmatched. Germline V gives CDR1 PRHDT, CDR2 FYEKMQ (reference sequence). The CDR3 contains 16 residues. The CDR3, as DNA: TGTGCCAGCAGCTTAAGCGGGGGGGGGAGTACGTACGAGCAGTACTTC. Translation gives CASSLSGGGSTYEQYF.

In this sample, this clone turned up once. The chain couples TRBV7-2 to TRBJ2-7; D is unresolved. V lost 2 bases to trimming and J lost 7 bases, with 21 bases between them. The CDR3 sequence is 16 residues long. CDR1 is SGHTA, CDR2 FQGNSA, per germline. CDR3 sequence reads: CASSLNKRPPPLEQYF. CDR3 nucleotide sequence: TGTGCCAGCAGCTTAAATAAGCGACCCCCCCCTTTGGAGCAGTACTTC.

This clone was counted a few times. The chain couples TRBV10-2 to TRBJ1-3; 7 nucleotides align to TRBD1. The CDR3 spans 16 residues. Germline CDR1 reads WSHSY; CDR2 reads SAAADI. J was trimmed by 8 bases and V by 5 bases; bases with no gene match: 15. CDR3 loop: CASSRTTGFGLDTIYF. CDR3 in DNA: TGCGCCAGCAGTCGAACGACAGGGTTCGGTTTGGACACCATATATTTT.

CDR3 sequence reads: CASSWSLAGIYNEQFF. CDR3 DNA: TGTGCCAGCAGCTGGTCGCTAGCGGGAATATACAATGAGCAGTTCTTC. The chain recombines TRBV7-2 with TRBJ2-1; 9 bases fit TRBD2. This CDR3 comprises 16 residues. With 4 bases clipped from V and 4 bases from J, the junction kept 8 bases outside the gene matches. Germline lookup yields CDR1 SGHTA and CDR2 FQGNSA.

This rearrangement joins TRBV11-2 to TRBJ1-1, with 9 bases identical to TRBD1. CDR1 SGHAT and CDR2 FQNNGV come from the germline V gene. J was trimmed by 7 bases and V by 5 bases; bases with no gene match: 5. This CDR3 has 13 amino acids. CDR3 amino acids: CASSQTGGSEAFF. The CDR3 nucleotides are TGTGCCAGCAGCCAAACAGGGGGCAGTGAAGCTTTCTTT.